This T cell receptor beta chain stems from a study of a mutant IDH1 vaccine in newly diagnosed glioma. Study-level background: With temozolomide cycles, or 4-6 weeks after radiotherapy alone, vaccination was started.

This CDR3 contains 17 residues. Per germline, CDR1 LNHNV and CDR2 YYDKDF (reference sequence). V was pared by 0 bases and J by 3 bases, with 15 bases between. Time point: week 35, safety follow-up. All doses held 300 ug of mutant IDH1 20-mer peptide, with topical imiquimod. Sequenced by immunoSEQ multiplex PCR; TCRdb stores in-frame clones only, minus some. The table records about 46,000 clones, 85% to 95% of them present only once. Turning to this clone: Antigen unknown.

This receptor was identified in a man between 50 and 59 years old with glioma. The chain couples TRBV15 to TRBJ2-1, with unresolved D. Sequencing was performed on PBMCs, taken from a glioma patient whose treatment included an IDH1 peptide vaccine. The DNA for the CDR3 is TGTGCCACCAGCAGAGATCGAAACCGACTTGTCTACAATGAGCAGTTCTTC. This codes for CATSRDRNRLVYNEQFF.